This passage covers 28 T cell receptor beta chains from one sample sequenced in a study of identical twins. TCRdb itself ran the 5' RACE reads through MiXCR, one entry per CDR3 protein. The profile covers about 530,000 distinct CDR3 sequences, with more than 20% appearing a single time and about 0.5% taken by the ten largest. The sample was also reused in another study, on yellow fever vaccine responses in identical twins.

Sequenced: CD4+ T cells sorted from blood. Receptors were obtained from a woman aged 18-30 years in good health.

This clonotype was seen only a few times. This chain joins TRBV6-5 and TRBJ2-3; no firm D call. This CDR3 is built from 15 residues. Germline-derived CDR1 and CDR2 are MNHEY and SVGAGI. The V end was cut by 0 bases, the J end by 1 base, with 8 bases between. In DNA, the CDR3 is TGTGCCAGCAGTTACTCCTGGACCCGCACAGATACGCAGTATTTT. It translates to CASSYSWTRTDTQYF.

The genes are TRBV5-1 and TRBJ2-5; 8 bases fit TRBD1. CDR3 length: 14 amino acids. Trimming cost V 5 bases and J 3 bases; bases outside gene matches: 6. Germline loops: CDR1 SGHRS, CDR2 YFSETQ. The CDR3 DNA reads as TGCGCCAGCAGGGTCTCAGGGGGCAAAGAGACCCAGTACTTC. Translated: CASRVSGGKETQYF. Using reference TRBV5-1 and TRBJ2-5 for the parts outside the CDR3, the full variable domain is KAGVTQTPRYLIKTRGQQVTLSCSPISGHRSVSWYQQTPGQGLQFLFEYFSETQRNKGNFPGRFSGRQFSNSRSEMNVSTLELGDSALYLCASRVSGGKETQYFGPGTRLLVL.

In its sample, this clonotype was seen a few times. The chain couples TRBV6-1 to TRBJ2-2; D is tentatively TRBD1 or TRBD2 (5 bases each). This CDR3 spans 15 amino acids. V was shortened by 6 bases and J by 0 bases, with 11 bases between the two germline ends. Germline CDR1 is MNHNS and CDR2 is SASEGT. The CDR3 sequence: CASRWGSSNTGELFF. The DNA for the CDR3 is TGTGCCAGCAGGTGGGGGTCTTCGAACACCGGGGAGCTGTTTTTT.

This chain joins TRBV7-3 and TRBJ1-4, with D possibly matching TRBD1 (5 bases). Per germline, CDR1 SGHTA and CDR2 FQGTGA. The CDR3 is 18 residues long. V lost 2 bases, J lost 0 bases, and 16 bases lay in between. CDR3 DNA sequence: TGTGCCAGCAGCTTACCCAGACAGCCTCCTGCAACTAATGAAAAACTGTTTTTT. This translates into CASSLPRQPPATNEKLFF.

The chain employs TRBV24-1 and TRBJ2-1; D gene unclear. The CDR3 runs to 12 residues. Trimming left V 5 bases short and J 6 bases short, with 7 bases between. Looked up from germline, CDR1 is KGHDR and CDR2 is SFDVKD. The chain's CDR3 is CATSGYGNEQFF. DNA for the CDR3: TGTGCCACCAGTGGCTACGGCAATGAGCAGTTCTTC.

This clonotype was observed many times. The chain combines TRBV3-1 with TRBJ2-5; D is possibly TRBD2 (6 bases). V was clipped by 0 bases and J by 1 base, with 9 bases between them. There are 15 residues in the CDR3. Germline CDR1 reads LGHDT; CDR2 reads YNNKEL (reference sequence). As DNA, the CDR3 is TGTGCCAGCAGCCAAGAAACAGCGGGCCAAGAGACCCAGTACTTC. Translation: CASSQETAGQETQYF.

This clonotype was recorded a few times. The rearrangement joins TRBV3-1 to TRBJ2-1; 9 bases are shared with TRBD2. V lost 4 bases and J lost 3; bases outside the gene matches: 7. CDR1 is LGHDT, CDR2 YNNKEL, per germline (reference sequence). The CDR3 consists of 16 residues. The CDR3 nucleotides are TGTGCCAGCAGCCCAGGCGTACTAGCGGGCTACAATGAGCAGTTCTTC. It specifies CASSPGVLAGYNEQFF.

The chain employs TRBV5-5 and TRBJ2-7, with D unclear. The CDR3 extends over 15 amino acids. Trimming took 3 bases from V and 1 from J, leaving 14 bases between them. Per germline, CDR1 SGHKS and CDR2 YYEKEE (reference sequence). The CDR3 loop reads CASSSSPTESYEQYF. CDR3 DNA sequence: TGTGCCAGCAGCTCCTCGCCGACGGAGTCCTACGAGCAGTACTTC.

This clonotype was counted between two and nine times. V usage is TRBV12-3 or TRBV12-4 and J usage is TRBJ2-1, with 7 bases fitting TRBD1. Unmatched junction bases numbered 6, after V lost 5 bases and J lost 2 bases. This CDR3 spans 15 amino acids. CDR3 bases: TGTGCCAGCAGTAATCCAGGGGGTGCCTACAATGAGCAGTTCTTC. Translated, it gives CASSNPGGAYNEQFF.

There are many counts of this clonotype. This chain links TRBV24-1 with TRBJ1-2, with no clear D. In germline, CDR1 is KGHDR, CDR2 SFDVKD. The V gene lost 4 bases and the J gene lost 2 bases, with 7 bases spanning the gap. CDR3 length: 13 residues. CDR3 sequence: CATSETVNYGYTF. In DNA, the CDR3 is TGTGCCACCAGTGAGACCGTGAACTATGGCTACACCTTC.

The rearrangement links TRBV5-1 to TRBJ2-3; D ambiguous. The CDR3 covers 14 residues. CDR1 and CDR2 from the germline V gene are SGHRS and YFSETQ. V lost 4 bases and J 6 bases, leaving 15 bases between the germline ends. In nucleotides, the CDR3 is TGCGCCAGCAGCATCGGAGACGCCGTGGATACGCAGTATTTT. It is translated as CASSIGDAVDTQYF. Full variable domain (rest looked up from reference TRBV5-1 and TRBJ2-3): KAGVTQTPRYLIKTRGQQVTLSCSPISGHRSVSWYQQTPGQGLQFLFEYFSETQRNKGNFPGRFSGRQFSNSRSEMNVSTLELGDSALYLCASSIGDAVDTQYFGPGTRLTVL.

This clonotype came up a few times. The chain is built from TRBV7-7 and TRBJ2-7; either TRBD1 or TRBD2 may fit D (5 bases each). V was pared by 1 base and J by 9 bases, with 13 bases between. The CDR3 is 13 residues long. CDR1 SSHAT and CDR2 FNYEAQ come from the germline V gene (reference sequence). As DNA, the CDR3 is TGTGCCAGCAGCTTAGACGAGGGGCGGCGGCAGTACTTC. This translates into CASSLDEGRRQYF. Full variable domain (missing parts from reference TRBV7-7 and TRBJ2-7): GAGVSQSPRYKVTKRGQDVTLRCDPISSHATLYWYQQALGQGPEFLTYFNYEAQPDKSGLPSDRFSAERPEGSISTLTIQRTEQRDSAMYRCASSLDEGRRQYFGPGTRLTVT.

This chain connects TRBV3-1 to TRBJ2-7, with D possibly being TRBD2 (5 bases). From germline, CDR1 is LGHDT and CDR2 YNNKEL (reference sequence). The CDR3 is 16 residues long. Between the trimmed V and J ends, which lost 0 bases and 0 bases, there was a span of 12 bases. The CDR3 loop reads CASSQDAGILSYEQYF. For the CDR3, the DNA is TGTGCCAGCAGCCAAGACGCCGGGATTCTCTCCTACGAGCAGTACTTC.

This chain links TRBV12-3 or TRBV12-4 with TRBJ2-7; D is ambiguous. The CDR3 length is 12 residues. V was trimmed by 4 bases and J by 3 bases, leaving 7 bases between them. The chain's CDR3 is CASSSLDYEQYF. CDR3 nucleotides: TGTGCCAGCAGTTCCCTTGACTACGAGCAGTACTTC.

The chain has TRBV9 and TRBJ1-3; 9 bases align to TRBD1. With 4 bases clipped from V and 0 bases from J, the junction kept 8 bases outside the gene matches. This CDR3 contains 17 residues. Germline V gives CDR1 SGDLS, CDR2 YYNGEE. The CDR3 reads CASSPRGDRASGNTIYF. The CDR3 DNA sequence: TGTGCCAGCAGCCCGCGCGGGGACAGGGCCTCTGGAAACACCATATATTTT.

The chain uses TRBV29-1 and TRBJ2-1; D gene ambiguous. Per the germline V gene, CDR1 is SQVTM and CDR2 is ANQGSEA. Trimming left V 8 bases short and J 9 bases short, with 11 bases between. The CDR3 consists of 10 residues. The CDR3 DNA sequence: TGCAGCTCCCTCTCTGTTGAGCAGTTCTTC. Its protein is CSSLSVEQFF.

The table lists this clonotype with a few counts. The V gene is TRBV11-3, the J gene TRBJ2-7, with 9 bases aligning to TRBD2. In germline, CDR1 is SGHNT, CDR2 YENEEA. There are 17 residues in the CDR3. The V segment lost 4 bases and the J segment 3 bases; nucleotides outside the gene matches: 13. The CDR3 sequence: CASSSPGGLALNYEQYF. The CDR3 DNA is TGTGCCAGCAGCTCCCCCGGCGGACTAGCGCTCAACTACGAGCAGTACTTC.

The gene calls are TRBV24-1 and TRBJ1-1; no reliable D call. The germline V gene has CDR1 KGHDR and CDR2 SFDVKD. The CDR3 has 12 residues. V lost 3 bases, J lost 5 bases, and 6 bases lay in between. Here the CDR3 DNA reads TGTGCCACCAGTGATGGGATGACTGAAGCTTTCTTT. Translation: CATSDGMTEAFF.

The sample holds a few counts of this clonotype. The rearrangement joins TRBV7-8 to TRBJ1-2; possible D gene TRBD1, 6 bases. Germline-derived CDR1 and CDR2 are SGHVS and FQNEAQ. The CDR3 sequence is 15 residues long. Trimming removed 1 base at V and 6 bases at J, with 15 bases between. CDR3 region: CASSLGQGFANGYTF. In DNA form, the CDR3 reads TGTGCCAGCAGCTTAGGCCAGGGGTTCGCGAATGGCTACACCTTC. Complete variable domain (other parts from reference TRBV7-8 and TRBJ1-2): GAGVSQSPRYKVAKRGQDVALRCDPISGHVSLFWYQQALGQGPEFLTYFQNEAQLDKSGLPSDRFFAERPEGSVSTLKIQRTQQEDSAVYLCASSLGQGFANGYTFGSGTRLTVV.

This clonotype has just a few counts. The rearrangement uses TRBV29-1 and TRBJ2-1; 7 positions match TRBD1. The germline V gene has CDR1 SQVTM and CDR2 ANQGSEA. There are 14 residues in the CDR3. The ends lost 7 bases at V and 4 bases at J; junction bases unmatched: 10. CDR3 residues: CSASVQGDYNEQFF. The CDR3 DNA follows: TGCAGCGCTTCGGTGCAGGGGGATTACAATGAGCAGTTCTTC.

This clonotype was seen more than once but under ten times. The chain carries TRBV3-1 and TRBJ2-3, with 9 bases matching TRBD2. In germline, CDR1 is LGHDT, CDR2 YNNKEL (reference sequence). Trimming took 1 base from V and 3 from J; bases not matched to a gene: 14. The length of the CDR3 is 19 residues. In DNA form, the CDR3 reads TGTGCCAGCAGCCAAGCGCGGGAGGGCCCCCATGATAGGACAGATACGCAGTATTTT. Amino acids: CASSQAREGPHDRTDTQYF.

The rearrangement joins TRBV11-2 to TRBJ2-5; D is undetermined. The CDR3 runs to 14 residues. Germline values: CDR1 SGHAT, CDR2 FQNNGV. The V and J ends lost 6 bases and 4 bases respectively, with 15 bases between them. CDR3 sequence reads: CASRSWGTRETQYF. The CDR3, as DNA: TGTGCCAGCAGAAGCTGGGGTACCCGAGAGACCCAGTACTTC.

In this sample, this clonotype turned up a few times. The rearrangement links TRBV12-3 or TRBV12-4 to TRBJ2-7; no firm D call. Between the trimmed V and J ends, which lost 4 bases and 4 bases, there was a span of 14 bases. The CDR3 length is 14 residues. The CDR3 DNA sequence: TGTGCCAGCAGTTCCGGGCTCCTCGAATACGAGCAGTACTTC. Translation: CASSSGLLEYEQYF.

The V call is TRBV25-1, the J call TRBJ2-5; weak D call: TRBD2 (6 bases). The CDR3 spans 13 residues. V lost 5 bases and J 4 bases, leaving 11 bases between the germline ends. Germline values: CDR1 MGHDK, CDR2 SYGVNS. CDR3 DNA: TGTGCCAGCAGTCGGTCCGGGGGAGAGACCCAGTACTTC. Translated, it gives CASSRSGGETQYF.

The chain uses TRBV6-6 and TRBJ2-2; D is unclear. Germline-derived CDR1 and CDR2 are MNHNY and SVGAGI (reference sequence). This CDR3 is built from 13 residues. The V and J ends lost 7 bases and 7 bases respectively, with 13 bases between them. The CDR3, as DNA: TGTGCCAGCACCCCTGTCGTGGTCGGGGAGCTGTTTTTT. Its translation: CASTPVVVGELFF.

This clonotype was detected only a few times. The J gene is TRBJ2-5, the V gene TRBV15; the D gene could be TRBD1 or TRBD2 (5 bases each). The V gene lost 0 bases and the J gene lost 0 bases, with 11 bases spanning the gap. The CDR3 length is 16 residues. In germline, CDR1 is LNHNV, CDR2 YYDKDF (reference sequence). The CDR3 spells CATSREGPWYQETQYF. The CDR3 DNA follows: TGTGCCACCAGCAGAGAGGGACCTTGGTACCAAGAGACCCAGTACTTC.

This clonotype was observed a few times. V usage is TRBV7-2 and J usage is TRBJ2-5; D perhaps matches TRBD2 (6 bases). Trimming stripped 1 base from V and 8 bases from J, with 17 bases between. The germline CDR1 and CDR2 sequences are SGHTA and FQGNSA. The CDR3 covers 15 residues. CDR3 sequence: CASSLVAGQQGTQYF. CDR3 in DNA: TGTGCCAGCAGCTTAGTGGCGGGGCAGCAAGGAACCCAGTACTTC.

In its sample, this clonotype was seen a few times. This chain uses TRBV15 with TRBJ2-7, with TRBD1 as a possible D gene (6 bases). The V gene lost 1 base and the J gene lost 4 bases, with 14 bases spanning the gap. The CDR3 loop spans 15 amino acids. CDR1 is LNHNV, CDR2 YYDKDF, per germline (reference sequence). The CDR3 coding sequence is TGTGCCACCAGCAGAGCCAGGGACAACACTTACGAGCAGTACTTC. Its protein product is CATSRARDNTYEQYF.